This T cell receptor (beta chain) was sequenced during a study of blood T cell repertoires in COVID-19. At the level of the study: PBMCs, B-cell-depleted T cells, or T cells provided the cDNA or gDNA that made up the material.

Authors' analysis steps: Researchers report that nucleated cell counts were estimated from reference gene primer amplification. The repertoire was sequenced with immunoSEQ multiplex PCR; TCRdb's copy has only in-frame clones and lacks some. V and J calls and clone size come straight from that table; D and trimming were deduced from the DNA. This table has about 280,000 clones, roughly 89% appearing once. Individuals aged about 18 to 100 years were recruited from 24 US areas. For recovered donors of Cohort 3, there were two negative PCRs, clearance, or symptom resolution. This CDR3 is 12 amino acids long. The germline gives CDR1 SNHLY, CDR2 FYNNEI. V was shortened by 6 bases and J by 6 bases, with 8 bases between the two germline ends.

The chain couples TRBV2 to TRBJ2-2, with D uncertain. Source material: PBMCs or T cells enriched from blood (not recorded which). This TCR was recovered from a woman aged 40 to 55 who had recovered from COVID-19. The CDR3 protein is CASRPYSGELFF. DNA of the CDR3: TGTGCCAGCAGGCCATACTCCGGGGAGCTGTTTTTT.